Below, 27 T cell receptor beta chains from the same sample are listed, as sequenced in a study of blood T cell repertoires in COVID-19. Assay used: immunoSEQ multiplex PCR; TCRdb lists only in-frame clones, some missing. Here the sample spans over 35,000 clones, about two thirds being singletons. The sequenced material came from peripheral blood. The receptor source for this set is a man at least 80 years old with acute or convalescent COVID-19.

CDR3 coding DNA: TGCGCCAGCAGCTTGGAGGCCAGGGGATTCTACGAGCAGTACTTC. Amino acid sequence: CASSLEARGFYEQYF. The chain links TRBV5-1 to TRBJ2-7; D might be TRBD1 (6 bases). Germline assignment: CDR1 SGHRS and CDR2 YFSETQ. The CDR3 contains 15 residues. Trimming took off 0 bases at V and 3 bases at J, with 13 bases between the two ends. The variable domain in full, completed from reference TRBV5-1 and TRBJ2-7, reads KAGVTQTPRYLIKTRGQQVTLSCSPISGHRSVSWYQQTPGQGLQFLFEYFSETQRNKGNFPGRFSGRQFSNSRSEMNVSTLELGDSALYLCASSLEARGFYEQYFGPGTRLTVT.

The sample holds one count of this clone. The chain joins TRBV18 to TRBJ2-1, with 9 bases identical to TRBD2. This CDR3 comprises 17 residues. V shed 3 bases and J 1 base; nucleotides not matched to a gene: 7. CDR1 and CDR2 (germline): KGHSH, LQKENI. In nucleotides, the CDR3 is TGTGCCAGCTCACCTGCTAGCGGGGATAATTCCTACAATGAGCAGTTCTTC. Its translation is CASSPASGDNSYNEQFF.

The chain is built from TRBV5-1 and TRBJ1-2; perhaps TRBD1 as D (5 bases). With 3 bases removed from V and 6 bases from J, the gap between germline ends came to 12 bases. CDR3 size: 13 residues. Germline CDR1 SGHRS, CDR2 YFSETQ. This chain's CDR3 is CASSSRVEDGYTF. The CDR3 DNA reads TGCGCCAGCAGCTCCAGGGTAGAAGATGGCTACACCTTC.

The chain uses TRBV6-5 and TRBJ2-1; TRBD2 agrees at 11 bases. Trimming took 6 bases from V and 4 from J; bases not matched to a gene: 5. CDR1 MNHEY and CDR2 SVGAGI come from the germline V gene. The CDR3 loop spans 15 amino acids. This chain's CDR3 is CASSFSGGAYNEQFF. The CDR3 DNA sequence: TGTGCCAGCAGCTTTAGCGGGGGGGCGTACAATGAGCAGTTCTTC.

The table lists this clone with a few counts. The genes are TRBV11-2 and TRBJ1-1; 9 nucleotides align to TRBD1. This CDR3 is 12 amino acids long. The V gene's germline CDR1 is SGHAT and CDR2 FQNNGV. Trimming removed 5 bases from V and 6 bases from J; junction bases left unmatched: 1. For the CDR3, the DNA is TGTGCCAGCAGCCGGACAGGGGCTGAAGCTTTCTTT. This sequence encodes CASSRTGAEAFF.

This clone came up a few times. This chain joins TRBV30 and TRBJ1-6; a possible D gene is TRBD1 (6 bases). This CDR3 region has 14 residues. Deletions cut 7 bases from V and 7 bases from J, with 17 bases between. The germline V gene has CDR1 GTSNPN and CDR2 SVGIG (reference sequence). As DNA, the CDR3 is TGTGCCTCCACCCGGCAGGGGATCAATTCACCCCTCCACTTT. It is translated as CASTRQGINSPLHF.

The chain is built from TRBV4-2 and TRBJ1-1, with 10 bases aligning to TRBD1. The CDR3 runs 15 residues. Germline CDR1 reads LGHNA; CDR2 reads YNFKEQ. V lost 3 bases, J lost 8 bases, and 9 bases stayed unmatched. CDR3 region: CASSHALGTGVEAFF. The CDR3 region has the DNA TGTGCCAGCAGCCATGCACTAGGGACAGGGGTAGAAGCTTTCTTT.

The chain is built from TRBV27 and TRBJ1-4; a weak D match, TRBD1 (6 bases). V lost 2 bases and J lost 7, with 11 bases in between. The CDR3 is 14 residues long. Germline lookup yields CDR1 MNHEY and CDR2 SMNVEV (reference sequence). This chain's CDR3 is CASSLVRGREKLFF. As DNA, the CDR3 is TGTGCCAGCAGTTTAGTCAGGGGTCGTGAAAAACTGTTTTTT. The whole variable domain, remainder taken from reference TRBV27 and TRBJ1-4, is EAQVTQNPRYLITVTGKKLTVTCSQNMNHEYMSWYRQDPGLGLRQIYYSMNVEVTDKGDVPEGYKVSRKEKRNFPLILESPSPNQTSLYFCASSLVRGREKLFFGSGTQLSVL.

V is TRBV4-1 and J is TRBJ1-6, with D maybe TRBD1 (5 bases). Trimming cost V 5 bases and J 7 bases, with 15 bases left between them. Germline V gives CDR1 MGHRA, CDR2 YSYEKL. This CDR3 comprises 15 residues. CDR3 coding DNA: TGCGCCAGCAGCTTCCGACAGACTGTAAATTCACCCCTCCACTTT. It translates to CASSFRQTVNSPLHF.

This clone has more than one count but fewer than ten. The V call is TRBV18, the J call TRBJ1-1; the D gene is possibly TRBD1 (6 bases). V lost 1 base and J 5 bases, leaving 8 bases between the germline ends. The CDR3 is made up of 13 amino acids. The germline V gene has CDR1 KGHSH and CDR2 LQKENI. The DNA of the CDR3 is TGTGCCAGCTCACCACTGCAGGGGACTGAAGCTTTCTTT. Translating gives CASSPLQGTEAFF.

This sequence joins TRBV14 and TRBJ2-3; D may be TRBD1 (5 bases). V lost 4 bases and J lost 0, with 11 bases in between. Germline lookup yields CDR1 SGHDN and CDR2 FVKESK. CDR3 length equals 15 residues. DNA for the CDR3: TGTGCCAGCAGCCCGACAGCCTCTAGCACAGATACGCAGTATTTT. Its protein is CASSPTASSTDTQYF.

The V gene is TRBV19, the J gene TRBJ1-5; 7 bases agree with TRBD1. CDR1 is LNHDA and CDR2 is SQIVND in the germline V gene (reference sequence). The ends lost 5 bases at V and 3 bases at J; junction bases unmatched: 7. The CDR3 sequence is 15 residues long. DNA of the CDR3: TGTGCCAGTAGTGCTACCGGGACAGCCAATCAGCCCCAGCATTTT. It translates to CASSATGTANQPQHF. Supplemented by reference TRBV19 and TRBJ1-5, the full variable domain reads DGGITQSPKYLFRKEGQNVTLSCEQNLNHDAMYWYRQDPGQGLRLIYYSQIVNDFQKGDIAEGYSVSREKKESFPLTVTSAQKNPTAFYLCASSATGTANQPQHFGDGTRLSIL.

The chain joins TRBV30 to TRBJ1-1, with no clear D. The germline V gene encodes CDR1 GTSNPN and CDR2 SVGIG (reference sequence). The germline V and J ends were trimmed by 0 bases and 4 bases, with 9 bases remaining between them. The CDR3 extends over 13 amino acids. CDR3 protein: CAWSVLVSTEAFF. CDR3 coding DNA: TGTGCCTGGAGTGTATTAGTTAGCACTGAAGCTTTCTTT.

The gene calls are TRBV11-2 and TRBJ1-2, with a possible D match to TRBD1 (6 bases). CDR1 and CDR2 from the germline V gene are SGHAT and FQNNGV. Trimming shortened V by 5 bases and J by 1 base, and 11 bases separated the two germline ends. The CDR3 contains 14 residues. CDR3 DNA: TGTGCCAGCAGCCGTGACAGGCTTAACTATGGCTACACCTTC. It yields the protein CASSRDRLNYGYTF.

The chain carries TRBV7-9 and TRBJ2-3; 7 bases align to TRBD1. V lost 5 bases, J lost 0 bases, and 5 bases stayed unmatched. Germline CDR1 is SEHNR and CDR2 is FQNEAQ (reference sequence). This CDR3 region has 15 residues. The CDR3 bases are TGTGCCAGCAGCCCTACAGGGGTTAGCACAGATACGCAGTATTTT. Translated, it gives CASSPTGVSTDTQYF.

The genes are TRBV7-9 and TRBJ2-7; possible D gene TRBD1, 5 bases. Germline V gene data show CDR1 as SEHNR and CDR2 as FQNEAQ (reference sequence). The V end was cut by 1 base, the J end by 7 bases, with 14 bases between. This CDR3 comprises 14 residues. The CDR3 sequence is CASSLEGVTWEQYF. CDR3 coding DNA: TGTGCCAGCAGCTTAGAAGGGGTAACTTGGGAGCAGTACTTC.

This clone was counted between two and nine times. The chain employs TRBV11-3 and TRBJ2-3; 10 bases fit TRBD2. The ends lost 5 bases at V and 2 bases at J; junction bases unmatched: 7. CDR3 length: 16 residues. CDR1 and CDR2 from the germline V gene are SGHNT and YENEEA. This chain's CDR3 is CASSPGTSGNTDTQYF. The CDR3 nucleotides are TGTGCCAGCAGCCCCGGCACTAGCGGGAACACAGATACGCAGTATTTT.

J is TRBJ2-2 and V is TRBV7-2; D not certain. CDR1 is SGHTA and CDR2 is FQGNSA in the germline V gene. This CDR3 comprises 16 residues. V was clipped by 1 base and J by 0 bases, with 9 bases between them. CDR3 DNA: TGTGCCAGCAGCTTAGGTGGCACAGCGAACACCGGGGAGCTGTTTTTT. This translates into CASSLGGTANTGELFF.

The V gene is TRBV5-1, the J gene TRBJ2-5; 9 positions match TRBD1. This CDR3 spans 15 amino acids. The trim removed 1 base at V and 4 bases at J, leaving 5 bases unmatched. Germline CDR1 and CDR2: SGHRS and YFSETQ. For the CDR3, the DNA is TGCGCCAGCAGCTTGATATCGGGACAGGGAGAGACCCAGTACTTC. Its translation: CASSLISGQGETQYF.

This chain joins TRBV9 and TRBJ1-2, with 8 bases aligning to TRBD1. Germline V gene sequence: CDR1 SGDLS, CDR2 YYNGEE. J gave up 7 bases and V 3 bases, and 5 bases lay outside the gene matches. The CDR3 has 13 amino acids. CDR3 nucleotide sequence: TGTGCCAGCAGCGCGACAGGGGTCCGTGGCTACACCTTC. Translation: CASSATGVRGYTF.

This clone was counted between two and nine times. The CDR3, as DNA: TGTGCCAGTAGGAGGCACAACGCGAACACCGGGGAGCTGTTTTTT. It translates to CASRRHNANTGELFF. The rearrangement links TRBV19 to TRBJ2-2, with D uncertain. The CDR3 is 15 residues long. Per the germline V gene, CDR1 is LNHDA and CDR2 is SQIVND (reference sequence). Trimming removed 6 bases at V and 0 bases at J, with 11 bases between.

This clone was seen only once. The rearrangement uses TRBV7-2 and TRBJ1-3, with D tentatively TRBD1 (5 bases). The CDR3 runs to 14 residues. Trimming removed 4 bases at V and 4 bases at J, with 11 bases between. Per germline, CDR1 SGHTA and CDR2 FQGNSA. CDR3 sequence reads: CASSYQGAGNTIYF. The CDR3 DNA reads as TGTGCCAGCAGCTACCAAGGGGCCGGAAACACCATATATTTT.

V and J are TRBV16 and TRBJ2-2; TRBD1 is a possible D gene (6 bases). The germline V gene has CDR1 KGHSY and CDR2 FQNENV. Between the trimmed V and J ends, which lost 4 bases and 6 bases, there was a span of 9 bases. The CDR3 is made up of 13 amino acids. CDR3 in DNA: TGTGCCAGCAGCCCGCAGGGGTCCGGGGAGCTGTTTTTT. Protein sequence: CASSPQGSGELFF.

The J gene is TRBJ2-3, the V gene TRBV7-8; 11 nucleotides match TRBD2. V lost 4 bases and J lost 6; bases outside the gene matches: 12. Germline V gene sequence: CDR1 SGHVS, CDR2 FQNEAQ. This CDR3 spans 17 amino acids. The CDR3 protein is CASSWGATSGVGDTQYF. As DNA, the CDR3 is TGTGCCAGCAGCTGGGGGGCGACTAGCGGGGTCGGGGATACGCAGTATTTT.

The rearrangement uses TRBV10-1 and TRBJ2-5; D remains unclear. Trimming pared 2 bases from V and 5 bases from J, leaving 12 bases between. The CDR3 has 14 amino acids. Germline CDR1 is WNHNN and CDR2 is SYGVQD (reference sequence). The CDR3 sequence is CASSEASAGETQYF. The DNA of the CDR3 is TGCGCCAGCAGTGAGGCCAGCGCTGGGGAGACCCAGTACTTC.

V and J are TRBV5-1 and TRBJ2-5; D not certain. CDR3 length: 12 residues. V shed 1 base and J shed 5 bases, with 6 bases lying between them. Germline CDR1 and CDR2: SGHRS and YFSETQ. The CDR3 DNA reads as TGCGCCAGCAGCTTGTCGGGTGAGACCCAGTACTTC. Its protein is CASSLSGETQYF.

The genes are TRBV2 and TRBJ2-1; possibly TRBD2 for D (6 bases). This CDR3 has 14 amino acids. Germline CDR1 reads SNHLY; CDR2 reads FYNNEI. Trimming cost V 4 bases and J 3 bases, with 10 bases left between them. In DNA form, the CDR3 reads TGTGCCAGCAGTGTTAAGGGACTCTACAATGAGCAGTTCTTC. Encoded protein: CASSVKGLYNEQFF.